A single sample is the source of the 13 T cell receptor beta chains below, sequenced in a study of control samples from healthy donors and cancer patients. Method: immunoSEQ multiplex PCR; TCRdb's copy keeps in-frame clones and lacks some. The repertoire holds 100,000 to 150,000 clones, with 80% to 95% as singletons. The sample taken for sequencing was blood. The receptors were gathered from a man between 18 and 29 years old in good health.

The genes are TRBV7-3 and TRBJ1-1; tentatively, D is TRBD1 (6 bases). Per germline, CDR1 SGHTA and CDR2 FQGTGA. The V end lost 3 bases, the J end lost 5 bases, and 10 bases lay between the germline ends. This CDR3 comprises 13 residues. The CDR3 DNA is TGTGCCAGCAGCTTGGGGGGGCTAACTGAAGCTTTCTTT. As protein: CASSLGGLTEAFF.

The chain uses TRBV5-1 and TRBJ2-3, with 15 bases identical to TRBD2. There are 19 residues in the CDR3. Germline CDR1 SGHRS, CDR2 YFSETQ. V shed 6 bases and J 4 bases; nucleotides not matched to a gene: 15. In nucleotides, the CDR3 is TGCGCCAGCACCGGCTATCCCGGACTAGCGGGAGGGCCCCCAGATACGCAGTATTTT. This gives the protein CASTGYPGLAGGPPDTQYF. Full variable domain (outside the CDR3, taken from reference TRBV5-1 and TRBJ2-3): KAGVTQTPRYLIKTRGQQVTLSCSPISGHRSVSWYQQTPGQGLQFLFEYFSETQRNKGNFPGRFSGRQFSNSRSEMNVSTLELGDSALYLCASTGYPGLAGGPPDTQYFGPGTRLTVL.

V gene TRBV30 combines with J gene TRBJ2-5; unclear D gene. V was clipped by 1 base and J by 5 bases, with 5 bases between them. Germline V lookup: CDR1 GTSNPN, CDR2 SVGIG (reference sequence). This CDR3 spans 11 amino acids. This CDR3 is CAWSARETQYF. The CDR3 bases are TGTGCCTGGAGTGCTCGGGAGACCCAGTACTTC.

A single count supports this clone. The chain joins TRBV6-2 or TRBV6-3 to TRBJ1-5; maybe TRBD1 (5 bases). With 6 bases removed from V and 5 bases from J, the gap between germline ends came to 11 bases. This CDR3 spans 13 amino acids. CDR1 and CDR2 from the germline V gene are MNHEY and SVGEGT. The CDR3 sequence is CASSRRGYQPQHF. The CDR3 region has the DNA TGTGCCAGCAGCCGGAGGGGTTATCAGCCCCAGCATTTT.

J is TRBJ1-4 and V is TRBV11-2, with D tentatively TRBD1 (5 bases). The CDR3 runs to 14 residues. Trimming shortened V by 1 base and J by 14 bases, and 17 bases separated the two germline ends. From germline, CDR1 is SGHAT and CDR2 FQNNGV. CDR3 loop: CASSLGAGGTPLFF. The CDR3, as DNA: TGTGCCAGCAGCTTAGGGGCGGGGGGGACCCCTCTGTTTTTT.

The V call is TRBV9, the J call TRBJ1-1, with D hard to call. The CDR3 is made up of 15 amino acids. V dropped 0 bases and J dropped 5 bases, with 14 bases sitting between them. Germline loops: CDR1 SGDLS, CDR2 YYNGEE. CDR3 sequence: CASSVGEQLRTEAFF. In DNA, the CDR3 is TGTGCCAGCAGCGTAGGAGAACAATTGAGGACTGAAGCTTTCTTT.

The rearrangement uses TRBV19 and TRBJ2-6; 8 bases are a match to TRBD1. The CDR3 sequence is 18 residues long. V shed 0 bases, J shed 4 bases, and the junction held 8 bases outside the gene matches. In germline, CDR1 is LNHDA, CDR2 SQIVND (reference sequence). Here the CDR3 DNA reads TGTGCCAGTAGTATAGAAGGACAGGGAGGTGACGGGGCCAACGTCCTGACTTTC. Protein product: CASSIEGQGGDGANVLTF.

The chain uses TRBV23-1 and TRBJ2-1; D is uncertain. TRBV23-1 belongs to the ORF category, with a function that is uncertain. The V end was cut by 3 bases, the J end by 0 bases, with 24 bases between. The CDR3 spans 20 residues. For the CDR3, the DNA is TGCGCCAGCAGTCATCCCGCCCGGAGCCCTAGAGGCCGCTCCTACAATGAGCAGTTCTTC. This sequence encodes CASSHPARSPRGRSYNEQFF.

The chain employs TRBV4-1 and TRBJ1-6; 8 bases map to TRBD1. The germline CDR1 and CDR2 sequences are MGHRA and YSYEKL. J lost 6 bases, V lost 1 base, and 5 bases had no gene match. CDR3 length equals 16 residues. The CDR3 is CASSQALTGVNSPLHF. In nucleotides, the CDR3 is TGCGCCAGCAGCCAAGCCCTGACAGGGGTTAATTCACCCCTCCACTTT.

This clone has a handful of counts. The chain uses TRBV29-1 and TRBJ1-2, with 9 bases aligning to TRBD1. The CDR3 has 13 amino acids. Germline V gene data show CDR1 as SQVTM and CDR2 as ANQGSEA. V lost 4 bases and J lost 7; bases outside the gene matches: 7. The CDR3 nucleotides read TGCAGCGTTGGGACAGGGGTTTCTGGTGGCTACACCTTC. Its protein product is CSVGTGVSGGYTF.

The sample holds one count of this clone. The V call is TRBV12-3 or TRBV12-4, the J call TRBJ2-3; the D gene is possibly TRBD1 (5 bases). V was shortened by 8 bases and J by 4 bases, with 7 bases between the two germline ends. CDR3 size: 11 residues. Here the CDR3 DNA reads TGTGCCAGCTTCAGGGCAGATACGCAGTATTTT. As protein: CASFRADTQYF.

This chain joins TRBV3-1 (or the pseudogene TRBV3-2) and TRBJ2-5, with 9 nucleotides matching TRBD2. V was clipped by 3 bases and J by 5 bases; unmatched bases: 7. CDR1 and CDR2 from the germline V gene are LGHDT and YNNKEL (reference sequence). There are 15 residues in the CDR3. Here the CDR3 reads CASSQASGAHETQYF. As DNA, the CDR3 is TGTGCCAGCAGCCAGGCTAGCGGGGCTCACGAGACCCAGTACTTC.

This clone appeared once. The chain links TRBV19 to TRBJ2-6, with TRBD1 matching 9 bases. Trimming removed 6 bases from V and 2 bases from J; junction bases left unmatched: 5. CDR3 size: 16 residues. Germline loops: CDR1 LNHDA, CDR2 SQIVND (reference sequence). CDR3: CASSLGTGTGANVLTF. DNA of the CDR3: TGTGCCAGTAGCCTTGGGACAGGGACTGGGGCCAACGTCCTGACTTTC.